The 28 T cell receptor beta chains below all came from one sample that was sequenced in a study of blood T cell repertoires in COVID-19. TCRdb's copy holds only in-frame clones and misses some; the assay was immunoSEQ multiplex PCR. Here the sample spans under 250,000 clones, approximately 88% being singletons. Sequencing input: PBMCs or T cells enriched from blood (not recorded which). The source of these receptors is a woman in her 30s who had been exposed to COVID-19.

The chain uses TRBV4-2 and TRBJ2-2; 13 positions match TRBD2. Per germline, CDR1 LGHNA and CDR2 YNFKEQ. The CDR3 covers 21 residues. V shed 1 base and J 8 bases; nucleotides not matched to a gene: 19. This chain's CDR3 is CASSQVRVSSGLAGHAGELFF. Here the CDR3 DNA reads TGTGCCAGCAGCCAAGTGAGGGTCAGCTCGGGACTAGCGGGACACGCGGGGGAGCTGTTTTTT.

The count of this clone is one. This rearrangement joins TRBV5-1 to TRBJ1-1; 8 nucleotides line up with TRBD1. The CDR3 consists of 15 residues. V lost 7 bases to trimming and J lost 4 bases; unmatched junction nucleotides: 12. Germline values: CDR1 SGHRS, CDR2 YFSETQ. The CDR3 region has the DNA TGCGCCAGCGTAAAGGAAACAGGGGGAGGCACTGAAGCTTTCTTT. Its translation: CASVKETGGGTEAFF.

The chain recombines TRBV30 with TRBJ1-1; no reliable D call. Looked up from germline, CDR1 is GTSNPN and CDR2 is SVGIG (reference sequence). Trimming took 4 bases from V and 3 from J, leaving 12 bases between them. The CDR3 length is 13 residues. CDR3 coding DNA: TGTGCCTGGAATATGAGGAGGGACACTGAAGCTTTCTTT. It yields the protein CAWNMRRDTEAFF.

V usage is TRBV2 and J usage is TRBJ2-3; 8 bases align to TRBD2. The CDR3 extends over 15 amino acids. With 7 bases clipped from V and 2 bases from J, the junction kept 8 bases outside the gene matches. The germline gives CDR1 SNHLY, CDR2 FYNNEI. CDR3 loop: CASILGAGDTDTQYF. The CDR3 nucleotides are TGTGCCAGCATCTTAGGAGCGGGAGACACAGATACGCAGTATTTT.

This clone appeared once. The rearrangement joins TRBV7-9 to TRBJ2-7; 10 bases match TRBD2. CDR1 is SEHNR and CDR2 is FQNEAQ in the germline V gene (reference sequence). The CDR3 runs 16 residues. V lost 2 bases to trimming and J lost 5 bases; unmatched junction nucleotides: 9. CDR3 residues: CASSLMLAGVPHEQYF. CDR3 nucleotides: TGTGCCAGCAGCTTAATGCTAGCGGGAGTTCCCCACGAGCAGTACTTC.

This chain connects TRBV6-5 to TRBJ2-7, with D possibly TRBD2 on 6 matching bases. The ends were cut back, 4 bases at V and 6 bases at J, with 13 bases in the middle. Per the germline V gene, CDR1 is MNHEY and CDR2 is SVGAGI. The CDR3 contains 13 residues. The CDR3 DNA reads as TGTGCCAGCAGTTTACCGGGGGTCGGCGAGCAGTACTTC. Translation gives CASSLPGVGEQYF.

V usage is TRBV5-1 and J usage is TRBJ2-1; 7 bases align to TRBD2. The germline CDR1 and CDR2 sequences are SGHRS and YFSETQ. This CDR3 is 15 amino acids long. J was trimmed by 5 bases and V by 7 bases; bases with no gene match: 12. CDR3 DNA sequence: TGCGCCAGCCGCCTCTGGGAGGGCCCAGACAATGAGCAGTTCTTC. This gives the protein CASRLWEGPDNEQFF.

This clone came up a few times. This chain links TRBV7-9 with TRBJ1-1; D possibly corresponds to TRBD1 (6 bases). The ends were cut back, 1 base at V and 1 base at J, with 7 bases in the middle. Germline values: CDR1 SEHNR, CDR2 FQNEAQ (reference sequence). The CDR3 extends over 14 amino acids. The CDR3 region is CASSLDRANTEAFF. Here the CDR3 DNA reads TGTGCCAGCAGCTTAGACAGGGCGAACACTGAAGCTTTCTTT.

For the CDR3, the DNA is TGTGCCAGCAGCTTTGGAAGCGGGAGGGCCGTCGCAGATACGCAGTATTTT. Its protein product is CASSFGSGRAVADTQYF. The V gene is TRBV9, the J gene TRBJ2-3; 10 nucleotides match TRBD2. Losses at the gene ends were 4 bases for V and 4 bases for J; bases not matched to a gene: 12. Germline V gene data show CDR1 as SGDLS and CDR2 as YYNGEE. CDR3 length equals 17 residues.

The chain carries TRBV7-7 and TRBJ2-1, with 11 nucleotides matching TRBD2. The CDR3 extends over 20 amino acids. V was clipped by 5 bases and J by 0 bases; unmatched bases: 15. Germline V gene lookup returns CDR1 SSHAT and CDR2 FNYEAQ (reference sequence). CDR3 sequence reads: CASSPETGLAARHSYNEQFF. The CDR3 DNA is TGTGCCAGCAGCCCCGAGACGGGACTAGCGGCCCGTCACTCCTACAATGAGCAGTTCTTC.

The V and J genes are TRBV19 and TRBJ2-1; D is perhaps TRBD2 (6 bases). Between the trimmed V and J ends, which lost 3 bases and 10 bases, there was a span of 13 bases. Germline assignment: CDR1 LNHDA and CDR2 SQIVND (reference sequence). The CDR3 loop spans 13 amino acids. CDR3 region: CASSMRLEGEQFF. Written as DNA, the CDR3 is TGTGCCAGTAGTATGAGACTAGAGGGGGAGCAGTTCTTC.

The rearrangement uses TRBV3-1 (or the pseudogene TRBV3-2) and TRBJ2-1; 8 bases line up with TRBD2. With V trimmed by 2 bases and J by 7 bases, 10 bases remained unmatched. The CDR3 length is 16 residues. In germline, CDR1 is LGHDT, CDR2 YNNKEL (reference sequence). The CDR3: CASSQFGSGGENEQFF. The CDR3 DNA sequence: TGTGCCAGCAGCCAATTCGGCTCGGGAGGGGAAAATGAGCAGTTCTTC.

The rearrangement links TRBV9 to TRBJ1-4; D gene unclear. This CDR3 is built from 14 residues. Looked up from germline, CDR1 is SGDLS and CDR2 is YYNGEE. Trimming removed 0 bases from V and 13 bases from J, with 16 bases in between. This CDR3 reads CASSVGPEASVLFF. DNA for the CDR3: TGTGCCAGCAGCGTAGGTCCGGAAGCGAGCGTACTGTTTTTT.

CDR3 sequence (DNA): TGCGCCAGCAGCGCGGAACTAGCGGGATACACCTACGAGCAGTACTTC. It is translated as CASSAELAGYTYEQYF. V is TRBV5-1 and J is TRBJ2-7; 10 nucleotides agree with TRBD2. The V segment lost 4 bases and the J segment 2 bases; nucleotides outside the gene matches: 9. CDR1 is SGHRS and CDR2 is YFSETQ in the germline V gene. This CDR3 is built from 16 residues. The entire variable domain, with the rest obtained from reference TRBV5-1 and TRBJ2-7, is as follows: KAGVTQTPRYLIKTRGQQVTLSCSPISGHRSVSWYQQTPGQGLQFLFEYFSETQRNKGNFPGRFSGRQFSNSRSEMNVSTLELGDSALYLCASSAELAGYTYEQYFGPGTRLTVT.

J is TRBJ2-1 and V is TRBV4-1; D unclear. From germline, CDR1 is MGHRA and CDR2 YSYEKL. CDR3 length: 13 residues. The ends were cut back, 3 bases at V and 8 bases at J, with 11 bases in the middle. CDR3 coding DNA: TGCGCCAGCAGCCATGTCTACCATCATGAGCAGTTCTTC. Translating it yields CASSHVYHHEQFF.

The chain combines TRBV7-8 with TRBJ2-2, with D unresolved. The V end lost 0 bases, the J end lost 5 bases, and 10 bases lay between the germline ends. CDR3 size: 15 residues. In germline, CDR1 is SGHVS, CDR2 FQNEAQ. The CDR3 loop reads CASSLALSGTGELFF. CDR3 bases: TGTGCCAGCAGCTTAGCGCTGTCCGGGACCGGGGAGCTGTTTTTT.

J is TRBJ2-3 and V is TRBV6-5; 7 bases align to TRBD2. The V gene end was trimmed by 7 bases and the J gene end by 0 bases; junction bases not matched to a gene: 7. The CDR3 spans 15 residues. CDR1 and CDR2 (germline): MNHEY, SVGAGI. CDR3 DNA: TGTGCCAGCAACACCGGGGGGACTAGCACAGATACGCAGTATTTT. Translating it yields CASNTGGTSTDTQYF.

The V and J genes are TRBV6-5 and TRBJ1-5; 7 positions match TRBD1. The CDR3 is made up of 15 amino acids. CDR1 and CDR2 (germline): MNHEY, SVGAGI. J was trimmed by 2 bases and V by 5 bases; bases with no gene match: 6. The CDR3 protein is CASSKTGSGNQPQHF. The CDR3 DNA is TGTGCCAGCAGTAAGACAGGGTCCGGCAATCAGCCCCAGCATTTT.

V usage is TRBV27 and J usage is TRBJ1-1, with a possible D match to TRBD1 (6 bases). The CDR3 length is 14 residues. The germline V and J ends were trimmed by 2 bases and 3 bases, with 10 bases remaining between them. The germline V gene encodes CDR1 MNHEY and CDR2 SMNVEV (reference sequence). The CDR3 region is CASSLQGKDTEAFF. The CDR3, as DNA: TGTGCCAGCAGTTTACAGGGGAAAGACACTGAAGCTTTCTTT.

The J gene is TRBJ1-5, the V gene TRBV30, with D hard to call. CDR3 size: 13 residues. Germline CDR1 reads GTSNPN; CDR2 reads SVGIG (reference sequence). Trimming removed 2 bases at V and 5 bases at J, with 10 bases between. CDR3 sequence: CAWSLGRDQPQHF. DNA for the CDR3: TGTGCCTGGAGTTTGGGTCGGGATCAGCCCCAGCATTTT.

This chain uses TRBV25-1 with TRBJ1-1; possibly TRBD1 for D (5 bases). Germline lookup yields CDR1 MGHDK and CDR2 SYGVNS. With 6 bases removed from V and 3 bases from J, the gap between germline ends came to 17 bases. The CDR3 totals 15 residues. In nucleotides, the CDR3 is TGTGCCAGCAGGAAGACCGCCAGGGCGGACACTGAAGCTTTCTTT. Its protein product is CASRKTARADTEAFF.

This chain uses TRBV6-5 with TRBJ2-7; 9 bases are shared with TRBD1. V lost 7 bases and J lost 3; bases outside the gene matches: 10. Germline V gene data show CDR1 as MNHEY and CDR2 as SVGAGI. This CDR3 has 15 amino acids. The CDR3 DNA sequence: TGTGCCAGCATTAGAACCGGGACAGGGAACTACGAGCAGTACTTC. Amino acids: CASIRTGTGNYEQYF.

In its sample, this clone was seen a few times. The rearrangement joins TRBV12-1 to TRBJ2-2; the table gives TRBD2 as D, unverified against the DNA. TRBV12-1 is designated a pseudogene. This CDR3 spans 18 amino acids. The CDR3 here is CASNYLRTSGRVDGELFF. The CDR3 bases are TGTGCCAGCAACTACCTCCGGACTAGCGGGAGAGTGGACGGGGAGCTGTTTTTT.

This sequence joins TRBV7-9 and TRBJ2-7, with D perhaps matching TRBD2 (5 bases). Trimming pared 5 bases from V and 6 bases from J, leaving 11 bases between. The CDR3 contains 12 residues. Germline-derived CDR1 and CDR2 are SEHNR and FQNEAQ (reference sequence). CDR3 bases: TGTGCCAGCAGCCCGGGAATGGGCGAGCAGTACTTC. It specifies CASSPGMGEQYF.

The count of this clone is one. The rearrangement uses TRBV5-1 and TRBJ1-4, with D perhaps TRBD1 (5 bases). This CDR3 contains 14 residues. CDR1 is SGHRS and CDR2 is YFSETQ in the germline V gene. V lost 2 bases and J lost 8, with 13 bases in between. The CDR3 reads CASSFGQGGEKLFF. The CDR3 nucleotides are TGCGCCAGCAGCTTTGGCCAGGGTGGGGAAAAACTGTTTTTT.

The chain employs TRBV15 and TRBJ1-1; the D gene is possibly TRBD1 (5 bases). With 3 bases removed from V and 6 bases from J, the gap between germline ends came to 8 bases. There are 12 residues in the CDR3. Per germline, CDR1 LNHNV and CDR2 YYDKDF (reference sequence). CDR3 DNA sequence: TGTGCCACCAGCAGGGGGGGTTCTGAAGCTTTCTTT. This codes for CATSRGGSEAFF.

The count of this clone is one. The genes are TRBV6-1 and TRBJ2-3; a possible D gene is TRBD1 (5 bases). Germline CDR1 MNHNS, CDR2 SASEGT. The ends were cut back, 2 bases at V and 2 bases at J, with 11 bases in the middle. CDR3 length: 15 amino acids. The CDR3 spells CASSEWAGYTDTQYF. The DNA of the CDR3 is TGTGCCAGCAGTGAATGGGCAGGGTACACAGATACGCAGTATTTT.

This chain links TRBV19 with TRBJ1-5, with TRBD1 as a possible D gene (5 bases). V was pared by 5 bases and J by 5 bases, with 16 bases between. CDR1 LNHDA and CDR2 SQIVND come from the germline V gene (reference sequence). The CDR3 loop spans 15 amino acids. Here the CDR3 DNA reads TGTGCCAGTAGTTTATTACCCATCAGGGATCAGCCCCAGCATTTT. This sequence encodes CASSLLPIRDQPQHF.